This T cell receptor beta chain was retrieved from a study of blood T cells in healthy people across ages. Primers used in a second PCR of about 7 to 12 cycles were a sample-barcoded 5' primer and a J-beta primer mix. TCRdb re-derived calls from the 5' RACE reads in MiXCR, one entry per CDR3 protein. The table has hundreds of thousands of distinct CDR3 sequences, around 20% seen once; the top ten hold 3.6%. There are many counts of this clonotype. CDR3 length: 14 residues. Germline CDR1 reads DFQATT; CDR2 reads SNEGSKA (reference sequence). V lost 3 bases and J lost 7, with 16 bases in between. The source material was blood. This TCR derives from a man in his 70s in good health. The chain couples TRBV20-1 to TRBJ2-1, with unresolved D. The CDR3 DNA reads as TGCAGTGCTAGTTTAACGGGCCGACCGAATGAGCAGTTCTTC. Amino acid sequence: CSASLTGRPNEQFF.